A single sample is the source of the 25 T cell receptor beta chains below, sequenced in a study of cytomegalovirus exposure and HLA in healthy donors. The PCR contained 60 Vbeta and 13 Jbeta primers. Profiled with immunoSEQ multiplex PCR; TCRdb holds only in-frame clones, not every one. The sample holds fewer than 250,000 clones, around 85% seen once. The sample taken for sequencing was PBMCs. These TCRs come from a human donor in good health.

This clone was seen only a few times. This rearrangement joins TRBV4-1 to TRBJ2-1; 11 nucleotides align to TRBD2. Germline CDR1 and CDR2: MGHRA and YSYEKL. The V segment lost 4 bases and the J segment 4 bases; nucleotides outside the gene matches: 12. This CDR3 has 18 amino acids. The CDR3 loop is CASSPLGLAGGTYNEQFF. Written as DNA, the CDR3 is TGCGCCAGCAGCCCTTTGGGGCTAGCGGGAGGCACGTACAATGAGCAGTTCTTC.

There are a few counts of this clone. An end of the junction differs from the germline gene, which may be a read error. The rearrangement joins TRBV11-2 to TRBJ2-1; 7 nucleotides match TRBD1. The CDR3 sequence is 15 residues long. Looked up from germline, CDR1 is SGHAT and CDR2 is FQNNGV. The CDR3 sequence: CASSIDRARGNEQFF. The DNA of the CDR3 is TGTGCCAGCAGCATAGACAGGGCCAGGGGCAATGAGCAGTTCTTC.

V is TRBV6-6 and J is TRBJ2-5; a possible D gene is TRBD2 (5 bases). From germline, CDR1 is MNHNY and CDR2 SVGAGI (reference sequence). The CDR3 is made up of 11 amino acids. V gave up 10 bases and J gave up 5 bases, with 11 bases separating them. The CDR3 DNA reads TGTGCCACCCATCGAGGGGAGACCCAGTACTTC. Amino acids: CATHRGETQYF.

V and J are TRBV28 and TRBJ1-2, with a tentative D call TRBD1 (6 bases). Germline-derived CDR1 and CDR2 are MDHEN and SYDVKM. V was shortened by 6 bases and J by 10 bases, with 18 bases between the two germline ends. There are 13 residues in the CDR3. The CDR3 region is CASRTGQFNDYTF. DNA for the CDR3: TGTGCCAGCAGAACCGGACAGTTTAATGACTACACCTTC.

As for this clone: One end of the junction does not line up with germline, which may come from a read error. The V gene is TRBV25-1, the J gene TRBJ2-7; TRBD1 aligns across 7 bases. CDR3 size: 13 residues. The germline gives CDR1 MGHDK, CDR2 SYGVNS. The CDR3 here is CASQKGGTYEQYF. Written as DNA, the CDR3 is TGTGCCAGCCAAAAAGGGGGCACCTATGAGCAGTACTTC.

The rearrangement links TRBV7-9 to TRBJ1-1; D might be TRBD1 (6 bases). V lost 5 bases and J lost 4, with 14 bases in between. The CDR3 loop spans 14 amino acids. CDR1 is SEHNR and CDR2 is FQNEAQ in the germline V gene (reference sequence). As DNA, the CDR3 is TGTGCCAGCAGCCCCGGAGGCAGGGGCACTGAAGCTTTCTTT. It is translated as CASSPGGRGTEAFF. The variable domain in full, with the rest retrieved from reference TRBV7-9 and TRBJ1-1, is DTGVSQNPRHKITKRGQNVTFRCDPISEHNRLYWYRQTLGQGPEFLTYFQNEAQLEKSRLLSDRFSAERPKGSFSTLEIQRTEQGDSAMYLCASSPGGRGTEAFFGQGTRLTVV.

This rearrangement joins TRBV28 to TRBJ2-7; TRBD2 matches 9 bases. The germline CDR1 and CDR2 sequences are MDHEN and SYDVKM. The length of the CDR3 is 12 residues. After removal of 10 bases from V and 2 bases from J, the junction contained 3 bases not matched to a gene. The DNA for the CDR3 is TGTGCCACCCAGCGGGAGGCCTACGAGCAGTACTTC. As protein: CATQREAYEQYF.

This chain connects TRBV6-5 to TRBJ2-3, with a weak D call TRBD2 (6 bases). Germline assignment: CDR1 MNHEY and CDR2 SVGAGI. Between the trimmed V and J ends, which lost 5 bases and 1 base, there was a span of 13 bases. The CDR3 totals 15 residues. CDR3 in DNA: TGTGCCAGCAGTATAACGGTAGCGGGCACAGATACGCAGTATTTT. Encoded protein: CASSITVAGTDTQYF.

The rearrangement links TRBV6-1 to TRBJ1-4; 9 nucleotides align to TRBD1. Germline-derived CDR1 and CDR2 are MNHNS and SASEGT. The CDR3 spans 17 residues. J gave up 0 bases and V 4 bases, and 6 bases lay outside the gene matches. The CDR3 DNA reads TGTGCCAGCAGTGTGGGACAGGGAGGAGCAACTAATGAAAAACTGTTTTTT. Translated, it gives CASSVGQGGATNEKLFF.

This chain joins TRBV5-1 and TRBJ2-7; 11 positions match TRBD1. The CDR3 is made up of 15 amino acids. Germline CDR1 is SGHRS and CDR2 is YFSETQ. V dropped 5 bases and J dropped 2; count of bases not matched to a gene: 6. The CDR3 DNA is TGCGCCAGCAGTATGGGACAGGGGGTCACCTACGAGCAGTACTTC. Protein: CASSMGQGVTYEQYF.

The chain uses TRBV27 and TRBJ2-5; a weak D match, TRBD1 (8 bases). The CDR3 extends over 14 amino acids. Germline lookup yields CDR1 MNHEY and CDR2 SMNVEV (reference sequence). The V and J ends lost 0 bases and 6 bases respectively, with 11 bases between them. CDR3 DNA sequence: TGTGCCAGCAGTTTATCACAGGGGGGGAAGACCCAGTACTTC. It yields the protein CASSLSQGGKTQYF.

V gene TRBV28 combines with J gene TRBJ2-1, with a tentative D call TRBD2 (6 bases). The germline V gene has CDR1 MDHEN and CDR2 SYDVKM. The CDR3 covers 15 residues. V was trimmed by 1 base and J by 0 bases, leaving 7 bases between them. The CDR3, as DNA: TGTGCCAGCAGTTTATTCGGGAGCTCCTACAATGAGCAGTTCTTC. This translates into CASSLFGSSYNEQFF. Looking up the rest from reference TRBV28 and TRBJ2-1 gives the full variable domain: DVKVTQSSRYLVKRTGEKVFLECVQDMDHENMFWYRQDPGLGLRLIYFSYDVKMKEKGDIPEGYSVSREKKERFSLILESASTNQTSMYLCASSLFGSSYNEQFFGPGTRLTVL.

A few counts support this clone. The junction differs from germline at one of its ends, possibly a read error. The chain uses TRBV7-7 and TRBJ2-7; D might be TRBD1 (6 bases). In germline, CDR1 is SSHAT, CDR2 FNYEAQ (reference sequence). The CDR3 extends over 15 amino acids. Here the CDR3 reads CASSRRRGSGDEQYF. For the CDR3, the DNA is TGTGCTAGCAGCCGAAGAAGGGGGAGCGGTGACGAGCAGTACTTC.

The rearrangement uses TRBV4-3 and TRBJ2-2; D remains unclear. V was cut by 3 bases and J by 1 base, with 9 bases left in between. Germline CDR1 LGHNA, CDR2 YSLEER. The CDR3 is made up of 15 amino acids. In DNA, the CDR3 is TGCGCCAGCAGCCACCAAGCGCTGAACACCGGGGAGCTGTTTTTT. Translated, it gives CASSHQALNTGELFF.

This chain connects TRBV11-2 to TRBJ2-7; D is ambiguous. Germline values: CDR1 SGHAT, CDR2 FQNNGV. This CDR3 contains 14 residues. V was cut by 4 bases and J by 7 bases, with 17 bases left in between. This chain's CDR3 is CASSSQLSLGEQYF. The CDR3 DNA reads TGTGCCAGCAGCTCCCAGCTCTCCCTCGGGGAGCAGTACTTC.

This clone has only one observation. The chain employs TRBV19 and TRBJ2-3; D might be TRBD2 (7 bases). This CDR3 is built from 14 residues. Trimming cost V 7 bases and J 2 bases, with 13 bases left between them. CDR1 and CDR2 from the germline V gene are LNHDA and SQIVND (reference sequence). The CDR3 loop is CASTAGANTDTQYF. CDR3 coding DNA: TGTGCCAGTACCGCGGGGGCCAACACAGATACGCAGTATTTT.

The rearrangement uses TRBV7-9 and TRBJ2-1; tentatively, D is TRBD2 (6 bases). V shed 7 bases and J shed 0 bases, with 19 bases lying between them. The length of the CDR3 is 17 residues. Germline loops: CDR1 SEHNR, CDR2 FQNEAQ (reference sequence). The CDR3 reads CASTPGVAGSSYNEQFF. DNA of the CDR3: TGTGCCAGCACCCCCGGTGTGGCGGGAAGCTCCTACAATGAGCAGTTCTTC. Full variable domain (rest looked up from reference TRBV7-9 and TRBJ2-1): DTGVSQNPRHKITKRGQNVTFRCDPISEHNRLYWYRQTLGQGPEFLTYFQNEAQLEKSRLLSDRFSAERPKGSFSTLEIQRTEQGDSAMYLCASTPGVAGSSYNEQFFGPGTRLTVL.

This chain links TRBV12-5 with TRBJ2-5, with unresolved D. The CDR3 covers 13 residues. V dropped 4 bases and J dropped 5 bases, with 11 bases sitting between them. Germline V gene sequence: CDR1 LGHNT, CDR2 FRNRAP. CDR3 region: CASGYGEVETQYF. The CDR3 DNA reads as TGTGCTAGTGGTTACGGAGAAGTTGAGACCCAGTACTTC.

The chain recombines TRBV15 with TRBJ2-3; 8 bases fit TRBD2. CDR1 and CDR2 from the germline V gene are LNHNV and YYDKDF (reference sequence). J lost 1 base, V lost 0 bases, and 12 bases had no gene match. The CDR3 length is 19 residues. CDR3 protein: CATSRDSAGGRGGTDTQYF. The CDR3 coding sequence is TGTGCCACCAGCAGAGACTCTGCGGGAGGTCGTGGGGGCACAGATACGCAGTATTTT.

J is TRBJ2-1 and V is TRBV7-2; 10 nucleotides line up with TRBD2. The CDR3 is made up of 15 amino acids. Unmatched junction bases numbered 9, after V lost 6 bases and J lost 7 bases. Germline V lookup: CDR1 SGHTA, CDR2 FQGNSA. DNA of the CDR3: TGTGCCAGCAGAGACCTAGCGGGAGTATTGAATGAGCAGTTCTTC. It is translated as CASRDLAGVLNEQFF.

This clone appeared a single time. The gene calls are TRBV11-2 and TRBJ2-7; the match to TRBD2 covers 7 bases. From germline, CDR1 is SGHAT and CDR2 FQNNGV. The junction had 13 bases not matched to a gene; V was cut back by 5 bases and J by 0 bases. CDR3 size: 17 residues. The CDR3 spells CASSNPNLAGDSYEQYF. The CDR3 DNA is TGTGCCAGCAGCAACCCGAACCTGGCGGGGGACTCCTACGAGCAGTACTTC. Using reference TRBV11-2 and TRBJ2-7 for the parts outside the CDR3, the full variable domain is EAGVAQSPRYKIIEKRQSVAFWCNPISGHATLYWYQQILGQGPKLLIQFQNNGVVDDSQLPKDRFSAERLKGVDSTLKIQPAKLEDSAVYLCASSNPNLAGDSYEQYFGPGTRLTVT.

The chain joins TRBV7-6 to TRBJ1-3; D not certain. This CDR3 has 14 residues. CDR1 is SGHVS, CDR2 FNYEAQ, per germline. With 1 base removed from V and 1 base from J, the gap between germline ends came to 5 bases. The CDR3 protein is CASSLGESGNTIYF. Written as DNA, the CDR3 is TGTGCCAGCAGCTTAGGGGAGTCTGGAAACACCATATATTTT.

The chain recombines TRBV18 with TRBJ2-1; unclear D gene. Germline CDR1 is KGHSH and CDR2 is LQKENI. This CDR3 has 11 residues. V lost 3 bases to trimming and J lost 8 bases, with 5 bases between them. The CDR3 nucleotides read TGTGCCAGCTCACCGAGTTATGAGCAGTTCTTC. Translation gives CASSPSYEQFF.

V usage is TRBV7-9 and J usage is TRBJ1-2; possible D gene TRBD1, 6 bases. The V and J ends lost 3 bases and 6 bases respectively, with 17 bases between them. The CDR3 length is 15 residues. CDR1 and CDR2 from the germline V gene are SEHNR and FQNEAQ (reference sequence). CDR3 DNA sequence: TGTGCCAGCAGCTTCTCCCCAGGGGCTGAAGATGGCTACACCTTC. It is translated as CASSFSPGAEDGYTF.

V and J are TRBV28 and TRBJ2-7; 10 positions agree with TRBD1. V was clipped by 7 bases and J by 2 bases; unmatched bases: 5. Germline values: CDR1 MDHEN, CDR2 SYDVKM. The CDR3 loop spans 14 amino acids. The CDR3 bases are TGTGCCAGCACCATGACAGGGGGCCCCTACGAGCAGTACTTC. Translation gives CASTMTGGPYEQYF. The full variable domain, its missing parts supplied by reference TRBV28 and TRBJ2-7, is DVKVTQSSRYLVKRTGEKVFLECVQDMDHENMFWYRQDPGLGLRLIYFSYDVKMKEKGDIPEGYSVSREKKERFSLILESASTNQTSMYLCASTMTGGPYEQYFGPGTRLTVT.